The 14 T cell receptor beta chains listed next were all sequenced from one sample in a study of T cells in Graves' hyperthyroidism and ophthalmopathy (dated by TCRdb to between 2017 and 2020). Library creation used multiplex PCR. The sequencing machine was an Illumina HiSeq 2000. TCR beta CDR3 regions were amplified from RNA transcripts. The first round of RT-PCR for the TCR CDR3 was performed with the HTBI primer set and the Qiagen OneStep RT-PCR kit. TCRdb cleaned the public reads at Q25 with fastp, built clones with MiXCR and kept in-frame beta chains. Every entry covers one CDR3 protein and lists the most common genes and DNA from its rows. The sample table contains 150,000 to 200,000 distinct CDR3 sequences; only one count was recorded for just under 9.5% of them. The ten largest clones capture around 20% of the sample. The specimen sequenced was blood. These receptors all stem from a woman aged 18-29 years with Graves' hyperthyroidism that later progressed to Graves' ophthalmopathy.

This clonotype was detected ten times or more. V usage is TRBV7-2 and J usage is TRBJ2-5, with D uncertain. Deletions cut 7 bases from V and 0 bases from J, with 9 bases between. Germline V CDR1 and CDR2: SGHTA, FQGNSA. The CDR3 loop spans 13 amino acids. The CDR3 sequence is CASNSWDQETQYF. The CDR3 nucleotides read TGTGCCAGCAATTCCTGGGACCAAGAGACCCAGTACTTC.

This clonotype was recorded at least ten times. This rearrangement joins TRBV5-1 to TRBJ2-1; D uncertain. Germline V gives CDR1 SGHRS, CDR2 YFSETQ. There are 14 residues in the CDR3. Trimming cost V 0 bases and J 5 bases, with 9 bases left between them. Here the CDR3 reads CASSLVTRDNEQFF. The CDR3 coding sequence is TGCGCCAGCAGCTTGGTTACGAGAGACAATGAGCAGTTCTTC.

This clonotype was found many times. This sequence joins TRBV15 and TRBJ2-7; TRBD2 aligns across 9 bases. Germline CDR1 is LNHNV and CDR2 is YYDKDF (reference sequence). The CDR3 spans 18 residues. V was pared by 0 bases and J by 4 bases, with 13 bases of the junction left unmatched. This CDR3 is CATSRDHPSGVGSYEQYF. CDR3 bases: TGTGCCACCAGCAGAGATCATCCTAGCGGGGTCGGTTCGTACGAGCAGTACTTC.

The chain combines TRBV6-1 with TRBJ2-7; unclear D gene. The germline V and J ends were trimmed by 0 bases and 6 bases, with 6 bases remaining between them. Germline lookup yields CDR1 MNHNS and CDR2 SASEGT. The CDR3 runs 12 residues. CDR3 sequence: CASSEAGAEQYF. In DNA form, the CDR3 reads TGTGCCAGCAGTGAAGCGGGTGCCGAGCAGTACTTC.

V gene TRBV9 combines with J gene TRBJ2-7; D not certain. Germline values: CDR1 SGDLS, CDR2 YYNGEE. With 0 bases removed from V and 2 bases from J, the gap between germline ends came to 12 bases. The CDR3 spans 15 residues. CDR3 in DNA: TGTGCCAGCAGCGTAGGGGTTGGGGAAACCTACGAGCAGTACTTC. Translation gives CASSVGVGETYEQYF.

This clonotype came up many times. The chain carries TRBV19 and TRBJ1-4; D gene unclear. With 8 bases removed from V and 2 bases from J, the gap between germline ends came to 15 bases. This CDR3 has 15 amino acids. Per the germline V gene, CDR1 is LNHDA and CDR2 is SQIVND (reference sequence). The CDR3 DNA sequence: TGTGCCAGTGAGGGCCTCCAGAGGACTAATGAAAAACTGTTTTTT. It is translated as CASEGLQRTNEKLFF.

The chain is built from TRBV4-1 and TRBJ2-1; possible D gene TRBD2, 6 bases. Looked up from germline, CDR1 is MGHRA and CDR2 is YSYEKL. The V end was cut by 0 bases, the J end by 3 bases, with 15 bases between. There are 17 residues in the CDR3. The CDR3 spells CASSQEGSPGGYNEQFF. The DNA for the CDR3 is TGCGCCAGCAGCCAAGAAGGGAGTCCCGGGGGCTACAATGAGCAGTTCTTC.

This chain uses TRBV6-5 with TRBJ2-7; TRBD2 matches at 9 bases. After removal of 4 bases from V and 5 bases from J, the junction contained 6 bases not matched to a gene. The CDR3 is made up of 14 amino acids. Germline CDR1 MNHEY, CDR2 SVGAGI. CDR3 sequence (DNA): TGTGCCAGCAGTTCCGCTCTAGCGGGAAACGAGCAGTACTTC. Translating gives CASSSALAGNEQYF.

This clonotype appeared many times. The V call is TRBV12-3 or TRBV12-4, the J call TRBJ1-1; D might be TRBD1 (5 bases). The V and J ends lost 5 bases and 0 bases respectively, with 7 bases between them. CDR3 size: 13 residues. Written as DNA, the CDR3 is TGTGCCAGCAGTACAGGAGTGAACACTGAAGCTTTCTTT. Translating it yields CASSTGVNTEAFF.

This clonotype was recorded many times. This chain connects TRBV2 to TRBJ2-1; TRBD2 agrees at 7 bases. Germline CDR1 SNHLY, CDR2 FYNNEI. Trimming at V came to 7 bases and at J to 8 bases, leaving 5 bases not matched to a gene. The CDR3 totals 12 residues. CDR3 sequence: CASMWEGYEQFF. CDR3 nucleotide sequence: TGTGCCAGCATGTGGGAGGGTTATGAGCAGTTCTTC.

To note about this clonotype: Since a much larger clone is just one base distant, this may be a read error. The limits of the CDR3 on the DNA are not certain, so only TCRdb's listed CDR3 is given. The J gene is TRBJ1-1, the V gene TRBV19; the DNA was not compared with TRBD1, the D call given in the table. Germline CDR1 is LNHDA and CDR2 is SQIVND (reference sequence). The CDR3 length equals 13 residues, ends included. CDR3 sequence: CASTSGEYTEAFF.

This clonotype came up a few times. The chain employs TRBV30 and TRBJ2-5; D is uncertain. V was clipped by 0 bases and J by 7 bases, with 12 bases between them. Germline values: CDR1 GTSNPN, CDR2 SVGIG (reference sequence). This CDR3 has 13 residues. The CDR3 region is CAWSVSPSGTQYF. The CDR3 DNA follows: TGTGCCTGGAGTGTTTCTCCCTCGGGGACCCAGTACTTC.

This clonotype was seen repeatedly, ten times or more. V is TRBV27 and J is TRBJ1-2, with D maybe TRBD1 (5 bases). This CDR3 is 16 amino acids long. The germline CDR1 and CDR2 sequences are MNHEY and SMNVEV (reference sequence). V shed 6 bases and J shed 2 bases, with 19 bases lying between them. The CDR3 DNA reads TGTGCCAGCAGGACCTCCTGGCAGGGAGGGAACTATGGCTACACCTTC. Amino acids: CASRTSWQGGNYGYTF.

This clonotype occurred many times. The chain is built from TRBV2 and TRBJ2-1; 10 bases map to TRBD2. V was clipped by 5 bases and J by 4 bases; unmatched bases: 8. The CDR3 is 16 residues long. Germline values: CDR1 SNHLY, CDR2 FYNNEI. CDR3 amino acids: CASSNERGGGYNEQFF. CDR3 nucleotides: TGTGCCAGCAGTAACGAGCGGGGGGGGGGGTACAATGAGCAGTTCTTC.